The text below deals with one T cell receptor (beta chain). With V trimmed by 1 base and J by 4 bases, 7 bases remained unmatched. This CDR3 has 15 residues. Per germline, CDR1 SGHTA and CDR2 FQGTGA. Primed by a sample-barcoded 5' primer and a J-beta primer mix, a second PCR proceeded for 7 to 11 cycles. In TCRdb, the 5' RACE reads were re-called with MiXCR into one record per CDR3 protein. The sample yields roughly 860,000 distinct CDR3 sequences, roughly 60% seen once. Every sample gave at least 5.5 micrograms of total RNA when it was extracted. These data belong to a study of blood T cells in healthy people across ages.

Material for sequencing was blood. The clonotype originates from a man aged 25 to 40 in good health. This rearrangement joins TRBV7-3 to TRBJ2-7; 7 bases line up with TRBD2. The CDR3, as DNA: TGTGCCAGCAGCTTAAGGGGGGGGGAGATTTACGAGCAGTACTTC. It translates to CASSLRGGEIYEQYF. Filled out from reference TRBV7-3 and TRBJ2-7, the complete variable domain reads GAGVSQTPSNKVTEKGKYVELRCDPISGHTALYWYRQSLGQGPEFLIYFQGTGAADDSGLPNDRFFAVRPEGSVSTLKIQRTERGDSAVYLCASSLRGGEIYEQYFGPGTRLTVT.